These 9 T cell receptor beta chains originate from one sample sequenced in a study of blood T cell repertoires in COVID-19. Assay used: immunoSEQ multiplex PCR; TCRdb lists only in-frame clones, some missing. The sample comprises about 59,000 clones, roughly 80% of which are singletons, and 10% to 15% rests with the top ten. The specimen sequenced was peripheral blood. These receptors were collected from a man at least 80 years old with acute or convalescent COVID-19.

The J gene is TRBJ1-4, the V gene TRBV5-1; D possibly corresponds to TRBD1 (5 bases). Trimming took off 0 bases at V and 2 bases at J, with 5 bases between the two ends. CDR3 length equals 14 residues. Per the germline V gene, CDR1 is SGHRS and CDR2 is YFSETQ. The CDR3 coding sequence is TGCGCCAGCAGCTTGGAGGGGACTAATGAAAAACTGTTTTTT. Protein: CASSLEGTNEKLFF.

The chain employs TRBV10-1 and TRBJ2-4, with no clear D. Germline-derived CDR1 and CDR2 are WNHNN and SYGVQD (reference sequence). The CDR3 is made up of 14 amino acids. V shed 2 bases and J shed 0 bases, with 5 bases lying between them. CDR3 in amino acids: CASSESLAKNIQYF. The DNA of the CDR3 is TGCGCCAGCAGTGAGAGCCTAGCCAAAAACATTCAGTACTTC.

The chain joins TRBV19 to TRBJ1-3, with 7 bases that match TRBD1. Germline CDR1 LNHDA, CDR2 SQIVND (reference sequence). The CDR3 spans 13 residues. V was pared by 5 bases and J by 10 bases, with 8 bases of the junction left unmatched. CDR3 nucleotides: TGTGCCAGTAGTCAGCGACAGGGACGAACCATATATTTT. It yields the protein CASSQRQGRTIYF.

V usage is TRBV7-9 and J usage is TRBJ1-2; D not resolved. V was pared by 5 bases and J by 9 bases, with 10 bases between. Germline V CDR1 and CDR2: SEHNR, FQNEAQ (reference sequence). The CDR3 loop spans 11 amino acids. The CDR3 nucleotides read TGTGCCAGCAGCCCACGAGTAAGCTACACCTTC. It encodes CASSPRVSYTF. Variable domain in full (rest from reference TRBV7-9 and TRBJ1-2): DTGVSQNPRHKITKRGQNVTFRCDPISEHNRLYWYRQTLGQGPEFLTYFQNEAQLEKSRLLSDRFSAERPKGSFSTLEIQRTEQGDSAMYLCASSPRVSYTFGSGTRLTVV.

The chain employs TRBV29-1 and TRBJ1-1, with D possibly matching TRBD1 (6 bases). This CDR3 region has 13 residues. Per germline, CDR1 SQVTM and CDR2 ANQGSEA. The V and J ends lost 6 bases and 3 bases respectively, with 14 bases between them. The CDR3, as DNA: TGCAGCGTGAGGGGGAGTCTATACACTGAAGCTTTCTTT. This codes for CSVRGSLYTEAFF.

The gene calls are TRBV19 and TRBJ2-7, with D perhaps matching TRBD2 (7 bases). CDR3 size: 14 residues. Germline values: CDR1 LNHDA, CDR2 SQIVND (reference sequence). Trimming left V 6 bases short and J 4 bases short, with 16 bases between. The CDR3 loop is CASRRGEGRYEQYF. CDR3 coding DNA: TGTGCCAGTAGAAGGGGGGAGGGCCGTTACGAGCAGTACTTC.

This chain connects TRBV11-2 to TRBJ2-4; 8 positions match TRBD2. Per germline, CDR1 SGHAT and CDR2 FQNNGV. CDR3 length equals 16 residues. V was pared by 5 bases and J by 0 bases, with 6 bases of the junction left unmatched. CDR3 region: CASSPGGGAAKNIQYF. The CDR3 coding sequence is TGTGCCAGCAGCCCGGGGGGGGGCGCAGCCAAAAACATTCAGTACTTC.

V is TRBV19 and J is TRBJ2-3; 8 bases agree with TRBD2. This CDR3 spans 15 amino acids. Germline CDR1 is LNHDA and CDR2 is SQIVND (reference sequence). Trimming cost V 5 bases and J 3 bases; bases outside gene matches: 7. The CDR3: CASSLGGGGTDTQYF. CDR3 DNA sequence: TGTGCCAGTAGTCTCGGGGGGGGCGGGACAGATACGCAGTATTTT.

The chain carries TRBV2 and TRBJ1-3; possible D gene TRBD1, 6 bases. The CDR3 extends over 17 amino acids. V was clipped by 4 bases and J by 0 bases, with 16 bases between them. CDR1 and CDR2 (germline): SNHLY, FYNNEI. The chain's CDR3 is CASSVTGTLNSGNTIYF. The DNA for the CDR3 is TGTGCCAGCAGTGTCACAGGGACCCTGAACTCTGGAAACACCATATATTTT.